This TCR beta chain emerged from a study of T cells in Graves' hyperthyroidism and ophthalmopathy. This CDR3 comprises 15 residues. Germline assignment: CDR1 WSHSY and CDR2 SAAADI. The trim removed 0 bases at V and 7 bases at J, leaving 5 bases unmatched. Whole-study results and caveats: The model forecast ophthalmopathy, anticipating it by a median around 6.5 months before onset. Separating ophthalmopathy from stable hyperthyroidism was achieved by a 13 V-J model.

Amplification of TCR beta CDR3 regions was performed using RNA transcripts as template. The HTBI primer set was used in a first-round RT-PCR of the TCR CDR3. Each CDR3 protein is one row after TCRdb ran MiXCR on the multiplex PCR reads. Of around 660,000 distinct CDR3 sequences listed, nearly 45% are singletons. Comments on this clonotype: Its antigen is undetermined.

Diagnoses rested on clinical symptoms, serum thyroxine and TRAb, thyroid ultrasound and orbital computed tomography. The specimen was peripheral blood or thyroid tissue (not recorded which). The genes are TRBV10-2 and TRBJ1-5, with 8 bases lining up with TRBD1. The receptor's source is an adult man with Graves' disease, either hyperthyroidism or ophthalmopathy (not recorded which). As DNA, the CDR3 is TGCGCCAGCAGTGAGTCGACCGGACAGGGACAGCCCCAGCATTTT. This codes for CASSESTGQGQPQHF.